This T cell receptor beta chain appears in the sequencing data of a study of cytomegalovirus exposure and HLA in healthy donors. Findings and caveats of the study: One cluster of highly shared sequence variants probably arose as a sequencing artifact. A prior analysis recorded that most TCR beta V segments were productive about 87% or about 30% of the time.

CDR1 and CDR2 from the germline V gene are SGHNT and YYREEE (reference sequence). CDR3 length equals 17 residues. The trim removed 0 bases at V and 4 bases at J, leaving 9 bases unmatched. About this clone itself: What it binds is not known.

Amplification used 60 Vbeta primers and 13 Jbeta primers. Some clones are missing from TCRdb's copy, which holds only in-frame ones; the method was immunoSEQ multiplex PCR. The sample contains more than 140,000 clones, roughly 78% of which appear only once. Input material: PBMCs. This clonotype originated in a man younger than 30 in good health and CMV-seropositive. This chain connects TRBV5-4 to TRBJ2-7; 11 bases align to TRBD2. CDR3 DNA sequence: TGTGCCAGCAGCTTGGGGCTAGCGGGAGGCCCGGGGTACGAGCAGTACTTC. It codes for CASSLGLAGGPGYEQYF.